These T cell receptor beta chains were read from a single sample in a study of blood T cells in healthy people across ages. Via MiXCR, TCRdb re-called the 5' RACE reads, giving one row per CDR3 protein. The sample contains about 830,000 distinct CDR3 sequences, over 45% of which appear only once. Sequencing used blood. These receptor sequences come from a man aged 25 to 40 in good health. CDR3s include the opening cysteine and the closing phenylalanine or tryptophan. D genes are given only for firm matches. A clone size is listed for some rows: how often the clone was seen (once, few, many), or a class if it is expanded.

D gene: TRBD2
J gene: TRBJ2-7
V gene: TRBV20-1
clone size: -
CDR3 DNA: TGCAGTGCGAGTCGCCCTAGCGGGAGTTACGAGCAGTACTTC
CDR3 protein: CSASRPSGSYEQYF

D gene: TRBD1
J gene: TRBJ2-5
V gene: TRBV20-1
clone size: -
CDR3 DNA: TGCAGCCAGCCGGGACAGGGTCAAGAGACCCAGTACTTC
CDR3 protein: CSQPGQGQETQYF

D gene: -
J gene: TRBJ1-2
V gene: TRBV28
clone size: -
CDR3 DNA: TGTGCCAGCAGTTTAGGCCAAGCAGGATGGGGCTACACCTTC
CDR3 protein: CASSLGQAGWGYTF

D gene: -
J gene: TRBJ1-2
V gene: TRBV10-2
clone size: -
CDR3 DNA: TGCGCCAGCAGTGAGCCACCTTATGGCTACACCTTC
CDR3 protein: CASSEPPYGYTF

D gene: -
J gene: TRBJ2-5
V gene: TRBV7-2
clone size: -
CDR3 DNA: TGTGCCAGCAGACCAGACGCAGGAACGTATTCAAAGGAGTACTTC
CDR3 protein: CASRPDAGTYSKEYF

D gene: TRBD2
J gene: TRBJ2-5
V gene: TRBV7-9
clone size: -
CDR3 DNA: TGTGCCAGCAGCCCCCCAAGCGGGGGAAATCAAGAGACCCAGTACTTC
CDR3 protein: CASSPPSGGNQETQYF

D gene: -
J gene: TRBJ2-1
V gene: TRBV5-1
clone size: -
CDR3 DNA: TGCGCCAGCAGCCTGATCCCCCCAGGGGGGAGCTCCTACAATGAGCAGTTCTTC
CDR3 protein: CASSLIPPGGSSYNEQFF

D gene: -
J gene: TRBJ1-2
V gene: TRBV12-3/TRBV12-4
clone size: -
CDR3 DNA: TGTGCCAGCAGTTTCCGACAGCATGGCTACACCTTC
CDR3 protein: CASSFRQHGYTF

D gene: -
J gene: TRBJ1-2
V gene: TRBV3-1
clone size: -
CDR3 DNA: TGTGCCAGCAGCCAAGGAAGTAATGGCTACACCTTC
CDR3 protein: CASSQGSNGYTF

D gene: -
J gene: TRBJ1-6
V gene: TRBV6-5
clone size: -
CDR3 DNA: TGTGCCAGCAGTGTTGGACAGTATAATTCACCCCTCCACTTT
CDR3 protein: CASSVGQYNSPLHF

D gene: TRBD1
J gene: TRBJ2-1
V gene: TRBV4-3
clone size: -
CDR3 DNA: TGCGCCAGCAGCCAAGGCCGGGACAGCCGCTACTGTCCGTTCTTC
CDR3 protein: CASSQGRDSRYCPFF

D gene: -
J gene: TRBJ2-6
V gene: TRBV7-2
clone size: -
CDR3 DNA: TGTGCCAGCAGCTTTGGGGGCCTCGGGGCCAACGTCCCGACTTTC
CDR3 protein: CASSFGGLGANVPTF

D gene: -
J gene: TRBJ1-2
V gene: TRBV7-2
clone size: -
CDR3 DNA: TGTGCCAGCAGTTTAGTTGGGTCCTATGGCTACACCTTC
CDR3 protein: CASSLVGSYGYTF

D gene: -
J gene: TRBJ2-7
V gene: TRBV15
clone size: few
CDR3 DNA: TGTGCCACCAGCAGAGATCAGGCCCACGAGCAGTACTTC
CDR3 protein: CATSRDQAHEQYF

D gene: -
J gene: TRBJ2-7
V gene: TRBV29-1
clone size: few
CDR3 DNA: TGCAGCGGGGGGGACAGAGCCTACGAGCAGTACTTC
CDR3 protein: CSGGDRAYEQYF

D gene: TRBD1
J gene: TRBJ2-7
V gene: TRBV20-1
clone size: few
CDR3 DNA: TGCAGTGCCAATACAGGGGCCCACGAGCAGTACTTC
CDR3 protein: CSANTGAHEQYF

D gene: -
J gene: TRBJ1-2
V gene: TRBV11-1
clone size: -
CDR3 DNA: TGTGCCAGCAGCTTAGGTCAGACCTATGACTACACCTTC
CDR3 protein: CASSLGQTYDYTF

D gene: -
J gene: TRBJ2-5
V gene: TRBV6-5
clone size: few
CDR3 DNA: TGTGCCAGCAGTTACTCGAGGTTGCTCCAGACCCAGTACTTC
CDR3 protein: CASSYSRLLQTQYF

D gene: TRBD1
J gene: TRBJ1-1
V gene: TRBV12-3/TRBV12-4
clone size: -
CDR3 DNA: TGTGCCAGCAGTACCTCCCGGACAGGGGTTTTAGGTACTGAAGCTTTCTTT
CDR3 protein: CASSTSRTGVLGTEAFF

D gene: -
J gene: TRBJ2-4
V gene: TRBV20-1
clone size: -
CDR3 DNA: TGCAGTGCGAAGGGGCAGGGCAACAAGTCATTATCCAAAAACATTCAGTACTTC
CDR3 protein: CSAKGQGNKSLSKNIQYF

D gene: TRBD2
J gene: TRBJ2-5
V gene: TRBV29-1
clone size: -
CDR3 DNA: TGCAGCGTTGTCCCTAGCGGGTGGGCTTACGAGACCCAGTACTTC
CDR3 protein: CSVVPSGWAYETQYF

D gene: TRBD2
J gene: TRBJ2-3
V gene: TRBV29-1
clone size: -
CDR3 DNA: TGCAGCGTGAGCGGGAGTGGTACAGATACGCAGTATTTT
CDR3 protein: CSVSGSGTDTQYF

D gene: -
J gene: TRBJ1-2
V gene: TRBV7-2
clone size: -
CDR3 DNA: TGTGCCAGCAGCTTAGCGCAGGGAGGGACCTATGGCTACACCTTC
CDR3 protein: CASSLAQGGTYGYTF

D gene: -
J gene: TRBJ2-3
V gene: TRBV7-2
clone size: -
CDR3 DNA: TGTGCCAGCAGCTTAGCGGCGGGACCTTTCACAGATACGCAGTATTTT
CDR3 protein: CASSLAAGPFTDTQYF

D gene: -
J gene: TRBJ2-5
V gene: TRBV6-2/TRBV6-3
clone size: -
CDR3 DNA: TGTGCCAGCGCGTCTGGAGGTGGAGTAGGGACCCAGTACTTC
CDR3 protein: CASASGGGVGTQYF

D gene: -
J gene: TRBJ2-7
V gene: TRBV5-6
clone size: -
CDR3 DNA: TGTGCCAGCACCACGGGCCTGGTTAACGAGCAGTACTTC
CDR3 protein: CASTTGLVNEQYF

D gene: -
J gene: TRBJ2-1
V gene: TRBV4-1
clone size: -
CDR3 DNA: TGCGCCAGCAGCCAATCGGGGGAGCCGGCATACAATGAGCAGTTCTTC
CDR3 protein: CASSQSGEPAYNEQFF

D gene: TRBD2
J gene: TRBJ2-5
V gene: TRBV20-1
clone size: -
CDR3 DNA: TGCAGTGCACCCAAATTCGGGACTAGCGGGGAGACCCAGTACTTC
CDR3 protein: CSAPKFGTSGETQYF

D gene: TRBD1
J gene: TRBJ1-5
V gene: TRBV3-1
clone size: -
CDR3 DNA: TGTGCCAGCAGCCCGACAGGGGCTAGGCAGCCCCAGCATTTT
CDR3 protein: CASSPTGARQPQHF

D gene: -
J gene: TRBJ1-2
V gene: TRBV9
clone size: -
CDR3 DNA: TGTGCCAGCAGCGTAGGGGGACGGTTGAACTATGGCTACAACTTC
CDR3 protein: CASSVGGRLNYGYNF

D gene: -
J gene: TRBJ2-3
V gene: TRBV11-2
clone size: once
CDR3 DNA: TGTGCCAGCAGCCCTAACGCGGGGGCCGGGGATACGCAGTATTTT
CDR3 protein: CASSPNAGAGDTQYF

D gene: TRBD2
J gene: TRBJ2-5
V gene: TRBV5-1
clone size: -
CDR3 DNA: TGCGCCAGCAGCTCCCAAAGCGGGGGGACTCAAGAGACCCAGTACTTC
CDR3 protein: CASSSQSGGTQETQYF

D gene: -
J gene: TRBJ2-4
V gene: TRBV7-9
clone size: -
CDR3 DNA: TGTGCCAGCAGCTTGCTGGGCATTCAGTACTTC
CDR3 protein: CASSLLGIQYF

D gene: -
J gene: TRBJ2-7
V gene: TRBV6-1
clone size: once
CDR3 DNA: TGTGCCAGCCGACAGCTAGCCCTCCTAAGCTACGAGCAGTACTTC
CDR3 protein: CASRQLALLSYEQYF

D gene: -
J gene: TRBJ2-5
V gene: TRBV12-3/TRBV12-4
clone size: -
CDR3 DNA: TGTGCCAGCAGCTGGGCCCCCGGACAGCTTGTGCGGTCCCAGTACTTC
CDR3 protein: CASSWAPGQLVRSQYF

D gene: TRBD2
J gene: TRBJ2-3
V gene: TRBV12-3/TRBV12-4
clone size: -
CDR3 DNA: TGTGCCAGCACCGCGGGAGTTCGAACAGATACGCAGTATTTT
CDR3 protein: CASTAGVRTDTQYF

D gene: TRBD1
J gene: TRBJ2-7
V gene: TRBV6-1
clone size: few
CDR3 DNA: TGTGCCAGCACACCCTCGGGACAGCCCAACGAGCAGTACTTC
CDR3 protein: CASTPSGQPNEQYF

D gene: -
J gene: TRBJ2-7
V gene: TRBV21-1
clone size: once
CDR3 DNA: TGTGCCAGCAGCAGCAGGGGGCCGGCACACTCCTACGAGCAGTACTTC
CDR3 protein: CASSSRGPAHSYEQYF

D gene: TRBD1
J gene: TRBJ2-3
V gene: TRBV7-9
clone size: -
CDR3 DNA: TGTGCCAGCAGCCCTCGACAGGGGTTGGATACGCAGTATTTT
CDR3 protein: CASSPRQGLDTQYF